This entry features one T cell receptor (beta chain) sequence. The data derive from a study of shared clonotypes between healthy human individuals. Turning to the study itself: Researchers drew samples from a couple of women and a few men aged 18 to 49.

V shed 1 base, J shed 3 bases, and the junction held 3 bases outside the gene matches. Germline V lookup: CDR1 SQVTM, CDR2 ANQGSEA. The CDR3 is made up of 13 amino acids. For each subset, genomic DNA was distributed in equal portions over several immunoSEQ plates. Source study methods: For the immunoSEQ data, sequences were junction-only without quality scores, so filtering differed. This table comes from immunoSEQ multiplex PCR, and its TCRdb copy is limited to in-frame clones, with some not included. The V and J calls and clone size come from that table; D and trimming were worked out from the DNA. The repertoire consists of hundreds of thousands of clones, with approximately 75% occurring once and the leading ten covering 1.8%.

This TCR was sampled from a woman aged 25 to 45 in good health. Sequencing input: memory CD4+ T cells sorted from blood. Subset in this sample: CD45RA-negative fraction. V and J are TRBV29-1 and TRBJ2-7, with 7 bases fitting TRBD1. CDR3 bases: TGCAGCGTTGAAGTTGGACAGGACTACGAGCAGTACTTC. Translating it yields CSVEVGQDYEQYF.